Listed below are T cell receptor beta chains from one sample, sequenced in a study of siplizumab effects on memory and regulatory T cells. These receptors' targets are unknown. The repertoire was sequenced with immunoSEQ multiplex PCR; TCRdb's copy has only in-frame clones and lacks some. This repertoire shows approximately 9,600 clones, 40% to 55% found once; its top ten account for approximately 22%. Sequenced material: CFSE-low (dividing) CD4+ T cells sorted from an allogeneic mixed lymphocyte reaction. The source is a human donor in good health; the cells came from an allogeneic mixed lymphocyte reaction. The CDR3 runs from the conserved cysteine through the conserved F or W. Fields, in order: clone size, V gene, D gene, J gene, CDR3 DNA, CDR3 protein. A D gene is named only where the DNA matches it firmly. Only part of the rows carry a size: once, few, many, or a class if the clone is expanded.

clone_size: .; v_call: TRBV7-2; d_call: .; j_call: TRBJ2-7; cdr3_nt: TGTGCCAGCAGCTTAGCGGGCCGGCGGAGCGAGCAGTACTTC; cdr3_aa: CASSLAGRRSEQYF
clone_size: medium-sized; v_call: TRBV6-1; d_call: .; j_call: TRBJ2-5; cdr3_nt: TGTGCCAGCAACGACCGGGTTCGGGAGACCCAGTACTTC; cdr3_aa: CASNDRVRETQYF
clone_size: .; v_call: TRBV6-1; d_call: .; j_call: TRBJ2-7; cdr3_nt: TGTGCCAGCAGTGAAGCAACAGGGAGGAGCTACGAGCAGTACTTC; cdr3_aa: CASSEATGRSYEQYF
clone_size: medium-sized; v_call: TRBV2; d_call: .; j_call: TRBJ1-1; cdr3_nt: TGTGCCAGCAGTGGTCGGTGGGGAGAAGGAGCTTTCTTT; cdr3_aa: CASSGRWGEGAFF
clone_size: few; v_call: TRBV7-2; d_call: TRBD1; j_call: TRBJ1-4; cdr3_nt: TGTGCCAGCAGCTTAGCGGGACAGTCTAATGAAAAACTGTTTTTT; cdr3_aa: CASSLAGQSNEKLFF
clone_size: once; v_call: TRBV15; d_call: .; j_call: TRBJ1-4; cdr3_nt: TGTGCCACCAGCTATCGGAGAGCCCTAGGAAAAAAACTGTTTTTT; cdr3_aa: CATSYRRALGKKLFF
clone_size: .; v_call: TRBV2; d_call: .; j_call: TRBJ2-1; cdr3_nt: TGTGCCCATAAGGGAACACACTCCTACAATGAGCAGTTCTTC; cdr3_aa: CAHKGTHSYNEQFF
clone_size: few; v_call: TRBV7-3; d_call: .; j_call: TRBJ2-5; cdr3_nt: TGTGCCAGCAGCCCTGGGGCACTCCAAGAGACCCAGTACTTC; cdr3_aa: CASSPGALQETQYF
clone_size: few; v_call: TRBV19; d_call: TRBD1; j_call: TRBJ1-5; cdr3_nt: TGTGCCAGCACTCTAGGGGGCAAAAATCAGCCCCAGCATTTT; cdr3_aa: CASTLGGKNQPQHF
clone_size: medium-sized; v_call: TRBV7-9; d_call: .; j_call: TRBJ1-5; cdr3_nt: TGTGCCAGCAGCCGTGGACAGTTTCAGCCCCAGCATTTT; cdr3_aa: CASSRGQFQPQHF